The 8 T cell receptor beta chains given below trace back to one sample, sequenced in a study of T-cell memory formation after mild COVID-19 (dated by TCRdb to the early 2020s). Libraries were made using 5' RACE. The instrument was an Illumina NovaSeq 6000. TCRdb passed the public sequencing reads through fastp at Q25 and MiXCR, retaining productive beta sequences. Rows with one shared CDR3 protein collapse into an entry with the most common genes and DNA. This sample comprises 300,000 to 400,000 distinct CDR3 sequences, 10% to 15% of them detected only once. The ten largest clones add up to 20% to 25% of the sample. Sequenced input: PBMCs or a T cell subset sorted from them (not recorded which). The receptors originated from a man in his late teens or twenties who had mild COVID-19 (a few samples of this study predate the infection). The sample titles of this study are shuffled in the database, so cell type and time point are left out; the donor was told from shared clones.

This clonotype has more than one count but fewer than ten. CDR3 bases: TGTGCCAGCAGCAATATTGGACAGGGAGGGACTGAAGCTTTCTTT. Translating it yields CASSNIGQGGTEAFF. V usage is TRBV12-3 or TRBV12-4 and J usage is TRBJ1-1; 8 bases are shared with TRBD1. The junction had 11 bases not matched to a gene; V was cut back by 6 bases and J by 5 bases. The CDR3 is 15 residues long.

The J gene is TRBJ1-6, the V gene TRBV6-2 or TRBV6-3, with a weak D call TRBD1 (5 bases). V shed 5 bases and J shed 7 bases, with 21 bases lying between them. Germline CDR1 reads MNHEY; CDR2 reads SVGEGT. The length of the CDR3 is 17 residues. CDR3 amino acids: CASSLISGTVKNSPLHF. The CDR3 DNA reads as TGTGCCAGCAGTCTAATTTCCGGGACGGTGAAAAATTCACCCCTCCACTTT.

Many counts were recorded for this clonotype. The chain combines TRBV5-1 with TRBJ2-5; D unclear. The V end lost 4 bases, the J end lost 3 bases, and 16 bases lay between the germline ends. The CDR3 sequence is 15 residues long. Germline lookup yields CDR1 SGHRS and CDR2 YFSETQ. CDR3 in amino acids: CASSRSGRAEETQYF. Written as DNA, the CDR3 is TGCGCCAGCAGCCGATCAGGCCGTGCAGAAGAGACCCAGTACTTC.

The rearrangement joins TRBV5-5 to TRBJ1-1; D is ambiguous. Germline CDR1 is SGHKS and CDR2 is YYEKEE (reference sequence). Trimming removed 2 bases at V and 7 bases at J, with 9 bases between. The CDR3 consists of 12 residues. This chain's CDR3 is CASSFLPGEAFF. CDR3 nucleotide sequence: TGTGCCAGCAGCTTTCTTCCGGGTGAAGCTTTCTTT.

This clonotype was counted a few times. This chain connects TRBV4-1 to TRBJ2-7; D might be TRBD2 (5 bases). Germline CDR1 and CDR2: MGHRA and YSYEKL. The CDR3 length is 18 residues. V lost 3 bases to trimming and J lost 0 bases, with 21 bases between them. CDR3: CASSQTSVRGTHSYEQYF. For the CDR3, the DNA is TGCGCCAGCAGCCAGACCTCCGTCCGGGGAACACACTCCTACGAGCAGTACTTC.

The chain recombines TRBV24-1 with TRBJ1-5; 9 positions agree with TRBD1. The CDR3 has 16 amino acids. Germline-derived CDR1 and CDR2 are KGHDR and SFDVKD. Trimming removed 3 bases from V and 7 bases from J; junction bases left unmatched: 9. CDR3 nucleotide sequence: TGTGCCACCAGTGATGGCGGGACAGGGATTTGGCAGCCCCAGCATTTT. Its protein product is CATSDGGTGIWQPQHF.

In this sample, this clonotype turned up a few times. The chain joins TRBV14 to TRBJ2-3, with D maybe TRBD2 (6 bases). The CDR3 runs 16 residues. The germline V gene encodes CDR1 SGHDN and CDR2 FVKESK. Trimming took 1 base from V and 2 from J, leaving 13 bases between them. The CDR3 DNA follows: TGTGCCAGCAGCCAAGGCGGCGGGGCCTACACAGATACGCAGTATTTT. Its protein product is CASSQGGGAYTDTQYF.

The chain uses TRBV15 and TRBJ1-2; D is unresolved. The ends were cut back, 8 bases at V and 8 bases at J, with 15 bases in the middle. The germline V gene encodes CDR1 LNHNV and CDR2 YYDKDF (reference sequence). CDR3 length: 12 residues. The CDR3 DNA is TGTGCCACCCAGAACCGCATCGGCGGCTACACCTTC. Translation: CATQNRIGGYTF.